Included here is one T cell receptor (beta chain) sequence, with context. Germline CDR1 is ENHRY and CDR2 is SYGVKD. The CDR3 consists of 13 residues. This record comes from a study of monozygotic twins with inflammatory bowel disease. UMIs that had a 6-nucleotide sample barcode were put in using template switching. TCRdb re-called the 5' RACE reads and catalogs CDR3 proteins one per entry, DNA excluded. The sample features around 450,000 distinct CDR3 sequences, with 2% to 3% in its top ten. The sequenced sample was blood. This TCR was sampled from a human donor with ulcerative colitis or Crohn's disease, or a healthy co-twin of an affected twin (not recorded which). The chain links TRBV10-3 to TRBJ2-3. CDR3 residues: CAISESLTDTQYF.